Below are 3 T cell receptor beta chains sequenced from a single sample in a study of blood T cell repertoires in COVID-19. TCRdb's copy holds only in-frame clones and misses some; the assay was immunoSEQ multiplex PCR. This table has 150,000 to 200,000 clones, 80% to 85% appearing once. The material sequenced was PBMCs or T cells enriched from blood (not recorded which). Source of these receptors: a woman aged 55-70 years who had recovered from COVID-19.

The chain joins TRBV30 to TRBJ2-2; possibly TRBD1 for D (6 bases). The CDR3 totals 12 residues. V was cut by 8 bases and J by 3 bases, with 10 bases left in between. Germline V gene sequence: CDR1 GTSNPN, CDR2 SVGIG (reference sequence). The CDR3 sequence is CALTGHTGELFF. The CDR3 DNA reads TGTGCCCTGACAGGTCACACCGGGGAGCTGTTTTTT.

The V and J genes are TRBV7-2 and TRBJ2-2; a possible D gene is TRBD1 (5 bases). The CDR3 spans 16 residues. V was cut by 5 bases and J by 2 bases, with 15 bases left in between. In germline, CDR1 is SGHTA, CDR2 FQGNSA. CDR3 bases: TGTGCCAGCAGCCGGACACACATCTCCAACACCGGGGAGCTGTTTTTT. Its translation is CASSRTHISNTGELFF. Using reference TRBV7-2 and TRBJ2-2 for the parts outside the CDR3, the full variable domain is GAGVSQSPSNKVTEKGKDVELRCDPISGHTALYWYRQSLGQGLEFLIYFQGNSAPDKSGLPSDRFSAERTGGSVSTLTIQRTQQEDSAVYLCASSRTHISNTGELFFGEGSRLTVL.

The chain employs TRBV10-3 and TRBJ2-7; 7 bases are shared with TRBD2. Trimming cost V 4 bases and J 5 bases; bases outside gene matches: 8. This CDR3 is built from 14 residues. Germline lookup yields CDR1 ENHRY and CDR2 SYGVKD. CDR3 bases: TGTGCCATCAGTGTGTCCAGGGAGGGGCACGAGCAGTACTTC. Its translation is CAISVSREGHEQYF.